Below, one T cell receptor (beta chain) is given with its context. Its specific antigen is unknown. One end of the junction varies from germline; a read error may be responsible. The data were obtained in a study of T cell clonotyping in hematopoietic cell transplantation (dated by TCRdb to the early 2020s). About the full investigation: Blood from recipients was drawn about 28 days before transplant and again at days 30, 100 and 180 after transplant. In the study, 135 blood samples were gathered from approximately 33 consecutive transplant recipients and their related donors. Recruitment of patients was conducted between 2015 and January 2017, and follow-up was continued until late 2020 or death. Findings and caveats that apply to the study as a whole: The sample size was limited, and CD4 and CD8 repertoire contributions could not be separated because cells were not sorted. A decrease in recipient TCR diversity was observed after transplant, and a progressive increase in pathologically expanded clonotypes was seen from day 30 to day 180. Broader posttransplant TCR repertoire diversity was predicted by donor and pretransplant recipient Inverse Simpson Index values. Overlap with donor repertoires was found for only a small fraction of recipient repertoires, with over 95% found to appear de novo at the given depth.

Nuclei Lysis Solution was used to extract genomic DNA from fresh or cryopreserved unfractionated peripheral blood mononuclear cells. TCR beta CDR3 regions were amplified from genomic DNA with the immunoSEQ assay, a bias-controlled multiplex PCR using V- and J-specific primers. In a second PCR step, a proprietary barcode and Illumina adapter sequences were attached to the CDR3 amplicons. CDR3 libraries were sequenced on an Illumina MiSeq instrument. On the authors' methods: immunoSEQ Analyzer 3.0 was used for export and quality control, with R Bioconductor and Immunarch used for downstream analyses. Only productive rearrangements in the normalized downsampled data set went into calculating the repertoire metrics. Pathologically expanded clonotypes were defined as those larger than 5 templates in the normalized cohort. The Inverse Simpson Index was used to measure repertoire diversity. The non-normalized data set was used for CMV-specificity analyses so that all clonotypes could be captured. What TCRdb holds here is the immuneACCESS table cut down to in-frame rearrangements. Part of the clones is not present; checked against another copy, under half of the missing clones reflect an unresolved V gene, and the others are unexplained. For V, J and clone size, that table is used; D and trimming come from the DNA. The sample table shows 11,000 to 15,000 clones, and around three fifths are seen once. The ten largest clones add up to roughly 10% of the sample.

The CDR3 holds 15 amino acids from the cysteine to the phenylalanine. The CDR3 DNA has 45 bases and is translated from base 1. The germline V gene (reference sequence) supplies CDR1 GTSNPN and CDR2 SVGIG. Sequencing was carried out using PBMCs. The chain was built from TRBV30 and TRBJ1-6, and the D gene may be TRBD1, 5 bases matching. The TCR comes from a human donor who either received an allogeneic hematopoietic cell transplant for a myeloid malignancy or was a related donor (not recorded which). Some clones in this sample may be carry-over from other donors' samples. The CDR3 region: CARSPDIPSGSPLHF. In nucleotides, the sequence is TGTGCCCGGAGCCCGGACATCCCCTCCGGGTCACCCCTCCACTTT.